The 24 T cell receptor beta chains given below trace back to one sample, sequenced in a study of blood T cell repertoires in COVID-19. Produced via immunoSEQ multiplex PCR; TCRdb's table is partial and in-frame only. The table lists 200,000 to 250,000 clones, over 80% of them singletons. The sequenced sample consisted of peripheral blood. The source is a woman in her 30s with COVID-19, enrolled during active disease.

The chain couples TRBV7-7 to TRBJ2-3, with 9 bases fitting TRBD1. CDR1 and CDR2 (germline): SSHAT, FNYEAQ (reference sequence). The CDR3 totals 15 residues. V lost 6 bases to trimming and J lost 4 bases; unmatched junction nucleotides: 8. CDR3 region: CASSPLGTGSDTQYF. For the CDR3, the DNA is TGTGCCAGCAGTCCATTAGGGACAGGGTCAGATACGCAGTATTTT.

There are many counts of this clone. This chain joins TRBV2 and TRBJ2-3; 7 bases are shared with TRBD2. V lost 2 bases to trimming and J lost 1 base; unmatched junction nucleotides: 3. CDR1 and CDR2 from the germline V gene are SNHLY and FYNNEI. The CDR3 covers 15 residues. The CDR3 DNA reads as TGTGCCAGCAGTGAATCTGCGGGGGGCACAGATACGCAGTATTTT. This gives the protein CASSESAGGTDTQYF.

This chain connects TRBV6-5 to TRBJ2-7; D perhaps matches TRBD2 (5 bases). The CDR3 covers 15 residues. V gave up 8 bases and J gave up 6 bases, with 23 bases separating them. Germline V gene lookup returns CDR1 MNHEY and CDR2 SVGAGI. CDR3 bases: TGTGCCAGCGGCAGTTACTCGGGTCGAGGGCTCGAGCAGTACTTC. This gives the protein CASGSYSGRGLEQYF.

DNA of the CDR3: TGTGCCAGCAGCTTGGCTCACAGGGATTATACGCAGTATTTT. Translated, it gives CASSLAHRDYTQYF. V gene TRBV5-5 combines with J gene TRBJ2-3; weak D call: TRBD1 (6 bases). CDR1 and CDR2 (germline): SGHKS, YYEKEE (reference sequence). This CDR3 is built from 14 residues. V was cut by 0 bases and J by 7 bases, with 12 bases left in between.

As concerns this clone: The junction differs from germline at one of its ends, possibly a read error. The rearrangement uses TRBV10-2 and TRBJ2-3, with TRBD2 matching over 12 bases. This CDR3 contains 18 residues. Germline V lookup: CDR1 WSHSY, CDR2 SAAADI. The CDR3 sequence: CASTEPLAGGVVADTQYF. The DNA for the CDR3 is TGCGCCAGCACTGAGCCCCTAGCGGGAGGGGTGGTGGCAGATACGCAGTATTTT.

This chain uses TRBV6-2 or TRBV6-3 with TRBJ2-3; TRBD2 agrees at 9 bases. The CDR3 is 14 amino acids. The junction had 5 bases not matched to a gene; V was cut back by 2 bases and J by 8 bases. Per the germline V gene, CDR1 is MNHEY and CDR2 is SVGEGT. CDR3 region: CASSYASGGSTQYF. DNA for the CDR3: TGTGCCAGCAGTTACGCAAGCGGGGGGAGTACGCAGTATTTT.

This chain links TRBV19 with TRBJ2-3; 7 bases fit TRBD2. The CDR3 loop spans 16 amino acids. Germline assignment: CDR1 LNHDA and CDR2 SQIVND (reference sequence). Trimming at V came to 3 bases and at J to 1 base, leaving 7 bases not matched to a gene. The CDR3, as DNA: TGTGCCAGTAGTATCGAGGGGAGCGGGGGCACAGATACGCAGTATTTT. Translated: CASSIEGSGGTDTQYF.

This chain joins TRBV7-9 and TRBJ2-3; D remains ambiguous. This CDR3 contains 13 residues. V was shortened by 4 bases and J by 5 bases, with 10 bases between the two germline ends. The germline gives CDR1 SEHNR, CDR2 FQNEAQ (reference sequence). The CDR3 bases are TGTGCCAGCAGCTCCCGGTTTGTAGATACGCAGTATTTT. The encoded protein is CASSSRFVDTQYF.

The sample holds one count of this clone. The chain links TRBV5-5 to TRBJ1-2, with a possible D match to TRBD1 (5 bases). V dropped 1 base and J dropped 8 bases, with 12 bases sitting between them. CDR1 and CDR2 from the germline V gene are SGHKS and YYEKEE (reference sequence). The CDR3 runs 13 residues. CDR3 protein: CASSLFGGSGYTF. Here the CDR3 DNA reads TGTGCCAGCAGCTTGTTCGGGGGAAGCGGCTACACCTTC.

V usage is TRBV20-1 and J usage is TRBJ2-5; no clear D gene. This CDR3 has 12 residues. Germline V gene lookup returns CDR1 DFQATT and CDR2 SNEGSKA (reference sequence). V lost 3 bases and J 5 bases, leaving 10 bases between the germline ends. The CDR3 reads CSASRVQETQYF. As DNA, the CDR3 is TGCAGTGCTAGTCGGGTCCAGGAGACCCAGTACTTC.

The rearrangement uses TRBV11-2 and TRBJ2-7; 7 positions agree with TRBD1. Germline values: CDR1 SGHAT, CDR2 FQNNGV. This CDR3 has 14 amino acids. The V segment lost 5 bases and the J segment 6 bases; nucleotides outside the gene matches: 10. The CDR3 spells CASSLTGARPEQYF. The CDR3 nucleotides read TGTGCCAGCAGCCTCACAGGGGCGCGTCCCGAGCAGTACTTC.

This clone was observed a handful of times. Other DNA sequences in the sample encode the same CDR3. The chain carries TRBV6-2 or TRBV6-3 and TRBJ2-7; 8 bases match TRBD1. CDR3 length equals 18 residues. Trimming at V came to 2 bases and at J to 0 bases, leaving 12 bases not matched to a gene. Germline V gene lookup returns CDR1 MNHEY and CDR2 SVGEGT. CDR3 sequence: CASSYAHSADRASYEQYF. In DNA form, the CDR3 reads TGTGCCAGCAGTTACGCGCACTCCGCGGACAGGGCCTCCTACGAGCAGTACTTC.

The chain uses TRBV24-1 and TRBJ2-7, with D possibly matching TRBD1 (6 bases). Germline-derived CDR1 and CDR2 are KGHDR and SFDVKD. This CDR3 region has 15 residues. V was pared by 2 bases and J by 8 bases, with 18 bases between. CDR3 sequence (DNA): TGTGCCACCAGTGATTCCACAGGGCCGGCCCTACAGCAGTACTTC. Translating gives CATSDSTGPALQQYF.

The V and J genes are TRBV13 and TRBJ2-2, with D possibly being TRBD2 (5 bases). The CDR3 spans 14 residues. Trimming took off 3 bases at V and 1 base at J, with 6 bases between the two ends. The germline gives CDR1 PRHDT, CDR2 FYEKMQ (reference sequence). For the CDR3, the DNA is TGTGCCAGCAGCTTTGAGGGGAACACCGGGGAGCTGTTTTTT. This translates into CASSFEGNTGELFF. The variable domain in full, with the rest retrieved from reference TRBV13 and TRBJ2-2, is AAGVIQSPRHLIKEKRETATLKCYPIPRHDTVYWYQQGPGQDPQFLISFYEKMQSDKGSIPDRFSAQQFSDYHSELNMSSLELGDSALYFCASSFEGNTGELFFGEGSRLTVL.

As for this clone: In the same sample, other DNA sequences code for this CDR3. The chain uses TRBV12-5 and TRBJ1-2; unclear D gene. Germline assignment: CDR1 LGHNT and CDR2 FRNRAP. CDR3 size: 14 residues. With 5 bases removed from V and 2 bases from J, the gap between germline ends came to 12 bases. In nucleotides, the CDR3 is TGTGCTAGTGGTAGTGGTCAGGTAAACTATGGCTACACCTTC. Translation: CASGSGQVNYGYTF.

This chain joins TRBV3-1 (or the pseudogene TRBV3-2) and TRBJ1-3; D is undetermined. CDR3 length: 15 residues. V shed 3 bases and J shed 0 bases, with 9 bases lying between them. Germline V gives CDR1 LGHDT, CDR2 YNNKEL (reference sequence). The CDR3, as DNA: TGTGCCAGCAGCCATGGTCGGAGCTCTGGAAACACCATATATTTT. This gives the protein CASSHGRSSGNTIYF.

The CDR3, as DNA: TGTGCCAGCAGCTTAACGAGGAGAGGAAAAGCGGGATTGGGCACAGATACGCAGTATTTT. It yields the protein CASSLTRRGKAGLGTDTQYF. V gene TRBV7-3 combines with J gene TRBJ2-3; 7 nucleotides agree with TRBD2. CDR1 SGHTA and CDR2 FQGTGA come from the germline V gene. V dropped 0 bases and J dropped 1; count of bases not matched to a gene: 16. CDR3 length equals 20 residues.

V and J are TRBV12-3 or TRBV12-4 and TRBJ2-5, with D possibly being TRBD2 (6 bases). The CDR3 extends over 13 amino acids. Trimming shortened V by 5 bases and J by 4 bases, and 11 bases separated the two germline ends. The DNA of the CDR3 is TGTGCCAGCAGTCGGGAGCAGCGAGAGACCCAGTACTTC. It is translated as CASSREQRETQYF.

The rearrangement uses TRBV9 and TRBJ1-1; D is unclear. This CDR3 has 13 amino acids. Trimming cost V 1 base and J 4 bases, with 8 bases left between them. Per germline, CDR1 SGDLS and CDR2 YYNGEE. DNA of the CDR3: TGTGCCAGCAGCGTACGGGTGGGCACTGAAGCTTTCTTT. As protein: CASSVRVGTEAFF.

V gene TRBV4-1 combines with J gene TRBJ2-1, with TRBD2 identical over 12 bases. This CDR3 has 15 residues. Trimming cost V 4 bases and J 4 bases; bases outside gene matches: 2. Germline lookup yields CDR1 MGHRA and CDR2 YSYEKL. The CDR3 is CASSLGLAGYNEQFF. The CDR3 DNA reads TGCGCCAGCAGCCTTGGACTAGCGGGGTACAATGAGCAGTTCTTC.

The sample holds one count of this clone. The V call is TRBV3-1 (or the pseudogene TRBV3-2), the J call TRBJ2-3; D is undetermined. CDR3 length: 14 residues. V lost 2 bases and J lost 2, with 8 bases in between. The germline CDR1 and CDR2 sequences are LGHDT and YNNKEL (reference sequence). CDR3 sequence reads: CASSQHSVTDTQYF. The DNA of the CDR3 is TGTGCCAGCAGCCAACATTCAGTCACAGATACGCAGTATTTT.

The chain's CDR3 is CASSAQGVNEQFF. The CDR3 bases are TGTGCCAGCAGTGCTCAGGGGGTCAATGAGCAGTTCTTC. The chain couples TRBV2 to TRBJ2-1; 7 bases are shared with TRBD1. V was clipped by 4 bases and J by 6 bases; unmatched bases: 3. This CDR3 region has 13 residues. Germline CDR1 is SNHLY and CDR2 is FYNNEI.

CDR3 DNA sequence: TGTGCCAGCAGCGCAGACTCCTTTGCCTACCAAGAGACCCAGTACTTC. Its protein is CASSADSFAYQETQYF. The V gene is TRBV9, the J gene TRBJ2-5; D is ambiguous. The germline CDR1 and CDR2 sequences are SGDLS and YYNGEE. The CDR3 spans 16 residues. Trimming left V 3 bases short and J 0 bases short, with 15 bases between.

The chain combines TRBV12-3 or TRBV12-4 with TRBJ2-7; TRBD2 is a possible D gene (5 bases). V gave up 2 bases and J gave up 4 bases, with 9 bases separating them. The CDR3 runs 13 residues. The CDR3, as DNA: TGTGCCAGCAGTTTACCTCCGGGATACGAGCAGTACTTC. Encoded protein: CASSLPPGYEQYF.